This T cell receptor (beta chain) appears in the sequencing data of a study of CD4 and CD8 cells across lung adenocarcinoma regions. TCRdb recomputed calls from the PCR reads with MiXCR, one row per CDR3 protein. This table holds 13,000 or so distinct CDR3 sequences, roughly 48% found once. By share of the sample, this clonotype is medium-sized. Localized lung adenocarcinoma, a non-small cell lung cancer, affected the donors. V lost 3 bases to trimming and J lost 3 bases; unmatched junction nucleotides: 6. The CDR3 consists of 15 residues. CDR1 is WNHNN and CDR2 is SYGVQD in the germline V gene (reference sequence).

Specimen: CD4+ T cells from the center of a lung tumor. This chain connects TRBV10-1 to TRBJ1-1; TRBD1 agrees at 8 bases. The receptor was isolated from a male donor with lung adenocarcinoma. The CD4 and CD8 labels of this study may be unreliable. This CDR3 reads CASSDPDRADTEAFF. The CDR3 nucleotides are TGCGCCAGCAGTGACCCGGACAGGGCGGACACTGAAGCTTTCTTT.